The rows below give T cell receptor beta chains drawn from one sample of a study of beta chain features in type 1 diabetes. Only in-frame clones appear in the TCRdb table, and some are missing; sequencing was by immunoSEQ multiplex PCR. The sample shows roughly 120,000 clones, 30% to 40% of them seen only once. The sample comprised stem cell memory CD4+ T cells from blood. These TCRs come from a woman in her late teens or twenties in good health. Both conserved end residues are trimmed from each CDR3. Some rows mark clone size as missing; the rest say once, few, many or name a class of expanded clone.

clone_size | j_call | v_call | cdr3_aa
once | TRBJ2-1 | TRBV18 | ASSPLARRAYNEQF
few | NA | TRBV7-9 | ASSPRVDYEQY
NA | TRBJ2-3 | TRBV7-2 | ASSLLRSQDTQY
NA | TRBJ2-7 | TRBV28 | AIHGNYEQY
NA | TRBJ2-6 | TRBV28 | ASRDRGSSGANVLT
few | TRBJ2-7 | TRBV19 | ASSIAGTASSYEQY
NA | TRBJ2-3 | TRBV6-1 | ASSSGLAYTQY
NA | TRBJ1-3 | TRBV15 | ATSRGQGSGNTIY
NA | TRBJ1-5 | TRBV19 | ASTRQGAPKQPQH
NA | TRBJ2-7 | TRBV6-5 | ASSQGLARHEQY
few | TRBJ2-7 | TRBV5-1 | ASSSQGINEQY
few | TRBJ1-2 | TRBV7-9 | ASSKWAGGAYGYT
NA | TRBJ2-1 | TRBV20-1 | SVATYNEQF
NA | TRBJ2-7 | TRBV18 | ASSPPTGVDEQY
NA | TRBJ2-7 | TRBV14 | ASSQPGTVNEQY
NA | TRBJ2-2 | TRBV28 | ASSLAPGELF
few | TRBJ2-7 | TRBV7-9 | ASSLRYKPGGEQY
NA | TRBJ2-3 | TRBV5-4 | ASSRDYWGAGSQY
NA | TRBJ1-5 | TRBV4-3 | ASSERVGQLGQPQH
once | TRBJ2-2 | TRBV11-3 | ASSPLESGTGELF
NA | TRBJ1-4 | TRBV6-5 | ASTSEGTGSAKLF
NA | TRBJ2-1 | TRBV19 | ASSTGRGQGRHEQF
NA | TRBJ2-7 | TRBV28 | ATSLGGAGPHEQY
NA | TRBJ2-7 | TRBV30 | AWKRSYEQY
NA | TRBJ2-1 | TRBV11-2 | ASSLLTQAREQF
NA | TRBJ1-1 | TRBV18 | ASSPPRAGLNTEAF
NA | TRBJ2-5 | TRBV7-2 | ASSLFQAARETQY
few | TRBJ1-1 | TRBV5-4 | ASSPDILSEAF
NA | TRBJ1-5 | TRBV28 | ASSLSQGWNQPQH
NA | TRBJ2-7 | TRBV5-4 | ASSSGTSGRNTYEQY
NA | TRBJ2-1 | TRBV7-8 | ASSLKDGIGNGRDYNEQF
few | TRBJ1-3 | TRBV28 | ASSAPGHFSGNTIY
few | TRBJ2-7 | TRBV28 | ASSLRLAGGLEQY
NA | TRBJ2-5 | TRBV18 | ASSPGRTQETQY
NA | TRBJ2-1 | TRBV2 | ASSERGSDNEQF
NA | TRBJ2-4 | TRBV7-9 | ASSQRGGRENIQY
few | TRBJ2-7 | TRBV28 | ASRKGLAGSKFYEQY
few | TRBJ1-5 | TRBV18 | ASSPYDRINQPQH
NA | TRBJ1-2 | TRBV14 | ASSQVKGRGYGYT
few | TRBJ1-5 | TRBV5-4 | ASSGGPLHQPQH
NA | TRBJ1-5 | TRBV28 | ASTMRGGGGPQH
NA | TRBJ1-1 | TRBV29-1 | SVEPWQGATEAF
NA | TRBJ1-1 | TRBV5-1 | ASSPGQRSYATEAF
few | TRBJ2-3 | TRBV29-1 | SVVELAGSDTQY
NA | TRBJ2-7 | TRBV28 | ASSRDRGEVQY
NA | TRBJ2-7 | TRBV20-1 | SARNTYEQY
once | TRBJ2-7 | TRBV5-1 | ASSLRREVPYEQY
NA | TRBJ2-3 | TRBV11-2 | AISRGGTDTQY
NA | TRBJ1-2 | TRBV11-2 | ASSLGYRGLYGYT
few | TRBJ2-7 | TRBV7-9 | ASSPREAVSYEQY
many | TRBJ2-6 | TRBV29-1 | SVDPRKAGANVLT
NA | TRBJ2-1 | TRBV5-1 | ASSLTSLSSYNEQF
NA | TRBJ1-1 | TRBV25-1 | ASNLIGTGNTEAF
NA | TRBJ1-3 | TRBV5-1 | ASSSGQGPSGNTIY